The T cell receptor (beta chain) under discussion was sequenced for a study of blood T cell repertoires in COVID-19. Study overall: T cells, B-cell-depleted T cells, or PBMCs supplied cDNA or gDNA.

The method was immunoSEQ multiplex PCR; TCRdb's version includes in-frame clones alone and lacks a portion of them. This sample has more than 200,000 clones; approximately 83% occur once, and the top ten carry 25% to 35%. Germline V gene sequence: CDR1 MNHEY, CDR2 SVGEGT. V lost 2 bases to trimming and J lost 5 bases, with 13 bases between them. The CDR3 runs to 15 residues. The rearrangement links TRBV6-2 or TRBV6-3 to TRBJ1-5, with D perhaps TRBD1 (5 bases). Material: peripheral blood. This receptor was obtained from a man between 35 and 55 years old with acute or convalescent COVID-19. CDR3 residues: CASSYAGWGDQPQHF. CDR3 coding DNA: TGTGCCAGCAGTTACGCGGGGTGGGGGGATCAGCCCCAGCATTTT.